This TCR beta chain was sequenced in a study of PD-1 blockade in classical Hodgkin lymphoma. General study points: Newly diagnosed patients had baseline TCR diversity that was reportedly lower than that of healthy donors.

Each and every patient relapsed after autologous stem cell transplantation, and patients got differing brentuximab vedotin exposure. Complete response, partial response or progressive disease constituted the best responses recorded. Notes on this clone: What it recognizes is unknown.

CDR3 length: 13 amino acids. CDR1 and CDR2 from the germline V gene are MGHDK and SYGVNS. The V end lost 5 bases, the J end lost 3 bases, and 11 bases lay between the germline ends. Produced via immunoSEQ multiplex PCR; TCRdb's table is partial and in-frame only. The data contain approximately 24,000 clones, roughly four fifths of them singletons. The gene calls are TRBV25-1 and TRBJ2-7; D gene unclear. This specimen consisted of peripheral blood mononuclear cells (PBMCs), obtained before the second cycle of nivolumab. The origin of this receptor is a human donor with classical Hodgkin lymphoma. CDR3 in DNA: TGTGCCAGCAGTCCCTCTGGCAGCTACGAGCAGTACTTC. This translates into CASSPSGSYEQYF.